What follows are 5 T cell receptor beta chains derived from one specimen sequenced in a study of low-dose radiotherapy and immunotherapy resistance in tumors. Time point noted: before trial treatment. Alpha- and beta-chain coverage of first-strand cDNA came from TRAV- and TRBV-specific primers. PCR amplification of the TCRs was performed with Phusion for approximately 20 PCR cycles, and it relied on a constant-region primer together with a V-primer adapter. One entry per CDR3 protein results from TCRdb running MiXCR on the reads. The table has about 60,000 distinct CDR3 sequences, roughly 24% seen once. Sequenced here: PBMCs, sampled before treatment. The receptors originated from a male donor with prostate cancer.

The chain has TRBV29-1 and TRBJ1-2; perhaps TRBD1 as D (6 bases). The CDR3 is 13 amino acids. Looked up from germline, CDR1 is SQVTM and CDR2 is ANQGSEA. Trimming removed 4 bases at V and 6 bases at J, with 15 bases between. This CDR3 reads CSVGITGRDGYTF. CDR3 DNA: TGCAGCGTTGGCATCACAGGGCGGGATGGCTACACCTTC.

The V call is TRBV19, the J call TRBJ1-2; D unresolved. V lost 8 bases to trimming and J lost 8 bases, with 21 bases between them. Looked up from germline, CDR1 is LNHDA and CDR2 is SQIVND (reference sequence). The length of the CDR3 is 14 residues. In DNA form, the CDR3 reads TGTGCCAGTGGGTACCGGGCCAACTCTTGGGGCTACACCTTC. Translated: CASGYRANSWGYTF.

This clonotype was counted ten times or more. V is TRBV11-1 and J is TRBJ1-5; D is unclear. V was pared by 0 bases and J by 9 bases, with 9 bases between. Per germline, CDR1 SGHAT and CDR2 FQDESV (reference sequence). This CDR3 comprises 13 residues. CDR3 nucleotides: TGTGCCAGCAGCTTAGCCTTGGGCCGGCCCCAGCATTTT. Translated: CASSLALGRPQHF.

This clonotype was observed many times. The rearrangement links TRBV28 to TRBJ1-1; TRBD1 matches 8 bases. The CDR3 extends over 14 amino acids. Germline CDR1 is MDHEN and CDR2 is SYDVKM. V lost 8 bases and J lost 5; bases outside the gene matches: 10. CDR3 protein: CASCPRGRETEAFF. The DNA of the CDR3 is TGTGCCAGCTGCCCCAGGGGGCGGGAAACTGAAGCTTTCTTT.

The chain joins TRBV5-5 to TRBJ2-1, with D uncertain. Germline CDR1 is SGHKS and CDR2 is YYEKEE (reference sequence). V was pared by 0 bases and J by 0 bases, with 7 bases between. There are 15 residues in the CDR3. CDR3 loop: CASSLVKSSYNEQFF. CDR3 sequence (DNA): TGTGCCAGCAGCTTGGTGAAGAGCTCCTACAATGAGCAGTTCTTC.